Sequencing of this T cell receptor (beta chain) was carried out in a study of CD8 T cells in ankylosing spondylitis. Germline loops: CDR1 SGHVS, CDR2 FQNEAQ. Trimming took 1 base from V and 4 from J, leaving 8 bases between them. The length of the CDR3 is 14 residues. TCRdb reprocessed the 5' RACE reads via MiXCR and lists one record per CDR3 protein. In the table there are about 36,000 distinct CDR3 sequences, 4.5% to 6% of which are singletons. To note about this clonotype: As yet, its antigen is unknown.

General study findings and limits: A TCR beta motif of 7 to 9 highly homologous variants seemed to mark ankylosing spondylitis blood. The authors found the disease-linked clones to be CD8+ and relatively rare in peripheral blood. Matched ankylosing spondylitis synovial fluid reportedly contained a significantly enriched population of disease-linked clones.

The TCR comes from a male donor with ankylosing spondylitis or in good health (not recorded which). The rearrangement uses TRBV7-8 and TRBJ1-3, with a weak D call TRBD1 (5 bases). Material: blood, either unsorted or a sorted T cell fraction (not recorded which). CDR3 protein: CASSLGTTGNTIYF. The CDR3 DNA reads TGTGCCAGCAGCTTAGGGACAACCGGAAACACCATATATTTT.